Below are 19 T cell receptor beta chains sequenced from a single sample in a study of T cells in Graves' hyperthyroidism and ophthalmopathy. Researchers amplified the TCR beta CDR3 regions from RNA transcripts. When the TCR CDR3 underwent first-round RT-PCR, the HTBI primer set was used. Using its own MiXCR run on the multiplex PCR reads, TCRdb lists one record per CDR3 protein. Altogether hundreds of thousands of distinct CDR3 sequences are present, approximately 13% being singletons, with the ten largest covering roughly 5.5%. Material for sequencing was blood. Receptor source: a woman aged 30 to 39 with Graves' hyperthyroidism that later progressed to Graves' ophthalmopathy.

This clonotype was observed a handful of times. This chain joins TRBV3-1 and TRBJ1-3; D remains ambiguous. V lost 0 bases and J 5 bases, leaving 14 bases between the germline ends. Germline loops: CDR1 LGHDT, CDR2 YNNKEL (reference sequence). CDR3 length equals 16 residues. For the CDR3, the DNA is TGTGCCAGCAGCCAAGATGCCGCAGCTACAAGAAACACCATATATTTT. This translates into CASSQDAAATRNTIYF.

This clonotype showed up many times. V usage is TRBV28 and J usage is TRBJ2-3; a possible D gene is TRBD2 (6 bases). CDR1 MDHEN and CDR2 SYDVKM come from the germline V gene. The V and J ends lost 8 bases and 3 bases respectively, with 21 bases between them. The CDR3 is 16 residues long. CDR3 sequence reads: CASGGRTGKVTDTQYF. CDR3 sequence (DNA): TGTGCCAGCGGTGGGAGGACGGGCAAAGTGACAGATACGCAGTATTTT.

The chain joins TRBV29-1 to TRBJ2-1; no clear D gene. The ends were cut back, 3 bases at V and 0 bases at J, with 3 bases in the middle. The CDR3 runs to 12 residues. Per germline, CDR1 SQVTM and CDR2 ANQGSEA. The CDR3 bases are TGCAGCGTTGACTACTCCTACAATGAGCAGTTCTTC. Translation gives CSVDYSYNEQFF.

This clonotype was observed at least ten times. This chain connects TRBV6-5 to TRBJ1-1; no clear D. The CDR3 totals 16 residues. V gave up 0 bases and J gave up 1 base, with 12 bases separating them. The V gene's germline CDR1 is MNHEY and CDR2 SVGAGI. In nucleotides, the CDR3 is TGTGCCAGCAGTTACTCGAGCTCGGCTCAGAACACTGAAGCTTTCTTT. This codes for CASSYSSSAQNTEAFF.

The genes are TRBV19 and TRBJ2-1, with D possibly being TRBD2 (6 bases). This CDR3 comprises 21 residues. V dropped 5 bases and J dropped 0 bases, with 29 bases sitting between them. The germline V gene encodes CDR1 LNHDA and CDR2 SQIVND (reference sequence). Written as DNA, the CDR3 is TGTGCCAGTAGTCACGAAGGGGTATTTGGGGACTCCCGGAGCTCCTACAATGAGCAGTTCTTC. Amino acids: CASSHEGVFGDSRSSYNEQFF.

The chain links TRBV11-2 to TRBJ2-2; TRBD2 aligns across 8 bases. V shed 5 bases, J shed 9 bases, and the junction held 5 bases outside the gene matches. Per the germline V gene, CDR1 is SGHAT and CDR2 is FQNNGV. The CDR3 consists of 13 residues. CDR3 residues: CASSQSGGRELFF. CDR3 bases: TGTGCCAGCAGCCAGAGCGGGGGCCGGGAGCTGTTTTTT. Full variable domain (outside the CDR3, taken from reference TRBV11-2 and TRBJ2-2): EAGVAQSPRYKIIEKRQSVAFWCNPISGHATLYWYQQILGQGPKLLIQFQNNGVVDDSQLPKDRFSAERLKGVDSTLKIQPAKLEDSAVYLCASSQSGGRELFFGEGSRLTVL.

This chain joins TRBV20-1 and TRBJ1-1; D is perhaps TRBD1 (6 bases). The germline CDR1 and CDR2 sequences are DFQATT and SNEGSKA (reference sequence). This CDR3 is 14 amino acids long. V was clipped by 5 bases and J by 1 base, with 14 bases between them. CDR3 in DNA: TGCAGTGCTGTTAAACAGGGAGAGAACACTGAAGCTTTCTTT. This sequence encodes CSAVKQGENTEAFF.

The genes are TRBV12-3 or TRBV12-4 and TRBJ2-7; D possibly corresponds to TRBD1 (5 bases). CDR3 length: 15 residues. The V and J ends lost 3 bases and 4 bases respectively, with 16 bases between them. CDR3 bases: TGTGCCAGCAGTTTGGGGCAGGCTGGGATATACGAGCAGTACTTC. Translating it yields CASSLGQAGIYEQYF.

In its sample, this clonotype was seen many times. The V gene is TRBV6-2 or TRBV6-3, the J gene TRBJ2-7; weak D call: TRBD2 (6 bases). The germline V gene has CDR1 MNHEY and CDR2 SVGEGT. This CDR3 contains 14 residues. V was shortened by 6 bases and J by 3 bases, with 15 bases between the two germline ends. This CDR3 reads CASSRGGTGYEQYF. The CDR3 DNA reads as TGTGCCAGCAGCCGAGGAGGGACTGGCTACGAGCAGTACTTC.

The sample holds many counts of this clonotype. This chain uses TRBV11-2 with TRBJ2-7; D gene unclear. There are 13 residues in the CDR3. Per the germline V gene, CDR1 is SGHAT and CDR2 is FQNNGV. Between the trimmed V and J ends, which lost 8 bases and 4 bases, there was a span of 15 bases. The CDR3 reads CASGSPLGYEQYF. Here the CDR3 DNA reads TGTGCCAGCGGGTCGCCTCTGGGGTACGAGCAGTACTTC.

This chain joins TRBV4-1 and TRBJ1-2; D ambiguous. From germline, CDR1 is MGHRA and CDR2 YSYEKL. The CDR3 covers 14 residues. V gave up 4 bases and J gave up 4 bases, with 13 bases separating them. CDR3 sequence (DNA): TGCGCCAGCAGCCTAGGATCCGGGTCCTATGGCTACACCTTC. Translation gives CASSLGSGSYGYTF.

This clonotype was detected ten times or more. V usage is TRBV28 and J usage is TRBJ1-6; D call uncertain. The CDR3 loop spans 15 amino acids. The V gene lost 5 bases and the J gene lost 0 bases, with 8 bases spanning the gap. Germline CDR1 is MDHEN and CDR2 is SYDVKM. This chain's CDR3 is CASSTDSSYNSPLHF. CDR3 DNA sequence: TGTGCCAGCAGTACCGATAGCTCCTATAATTCACCCCTCCACTTT. Filled out from reference TRBV28 and TRBJ1-6, the complete variable domain reads DVKVTQSSRYLVKRTGEKVFLECVQDMDHENMFWYRQDPGLGLRLIYFSYDVKMKEKGDIPEGYSVSREKKERFSLILESASTNQTSMYLCASSTDSSYNSPLHFGNGTRLTVT.

In its sample, this clonotype was seen many times. The gene calls are TRBV11-2 and TRBJ1-5; D is perhaps TRBD1 (6 bases). This CDR3 has 17 residues. Looked up from germline, CDR1 is SGHAT and CDR2 is FQNNGV. The V end lost 5 bases, the J end lost 3 bases, and 20 bases lay between the germline ends. CDR3 nucleotides: TGTGCCAGCAGCCGCCAAACCGAGGACAGCGTCAATCAGCCCCAGCATTTT. The encoded protein is CASSRQTEDSVNQPQHF.

The V and J genes are TRBV4-1 and TRBJ1-4, with D perhaps TRBD1 (5 bases). The V gene's germline CDR1 is MGHRA and CDR2 YSYEKL. This CDR3 has 20 residues. Trimming took 1 base from V and 8 from J, leaving 29 bases between them. The CDR3 region is CASSQVGTSKGPARREKLFF. DNA for the CDR3: TGCGCCAGCAGCCAAGTCGGAACTTCAAAGGGGCCAGCACGAAGGGAAAAACTGTTTTTT.

The chain uses TRBV6-2 or TRBV6-3 and TRBJ1-5, with D uncertain. Germline V CDR1 and CDR2: MNHEY, SVGEGT. Trimming removed 0 bases from V and 8 bases from J, with 11 bases in between. This CDR3 has 14 amino acids. As DNA, the CDR3 is TGTGCCAGCAGTTACTCGCTCAGCAAGGAGCCCCAGCATTTT. Its translation: CASSYSLSKEPQHF.

This clonotype came up many times. The V call is TRBV20-1, the J call TRBJ2-7; TRBD1 might be the D (6 bases). This CDR3 has 11 amino acids. CDR1 is DFQATT and CDR2 is SNEGSKA in the germline V gene (reference sequence). V lost 1 base, J lost 5 bases, and 6 bases lay in between. In nucleotides, the CDR3 is TGCAGTGCTAGAGGGGGGCACGAGCAGTACTTC. Translation: CSARGGHEQYF.

In nucleotides, the CDR3 is TGCAGTGCCATCTCCGGGACGGCCTCTGGAAACACCATATATTTT. Its protein product is CSAISGTASGNTIYF. The chain couples TRBV20-1 to TRBJ1-3; D is possibly TRBD1 (5 bases). V shed 6 bases and J shed 0 bases, with 15 bases lying between them. The germline V gene encodes CDR1 DFQATT and CDR2 SNEGSKA (reference sequence). There are 15 residues in the CDR3.

This clonotype was counted only a few times. The chain couples TRBV2 to TRBJ2-7; TRBD2 agrees at 10 bases. The trim removed 8 bases at V and 2 bases at J, leaving 6 bases unmatched. Germline V gene lookup returns CDR1 SNHLY and CDR2 FYNNEI. The CDR3 loop spans 14 amino acids. The CDR3 protein is CASRRTSGTYEQYF. CDR3 in DNA: TGTGCCAGCCGGCGGACTAGCGGAACCTACGAGCAGTACTTC. The variable domain in full, with the rest retrieved from reference TRBV2 and TRBJ2-7, is EPEVTQTPSHQVTQMGQEVILRCVPISNHLYFYWYRQILGQKVEFLVSFYNNEISEKSEIFDDQFSVERPDGSNFTLKIRSTKLEDSAMYFCASRRTSGTYEQYFGPGTRLTVT.

This clonotype turned up a few times. The chain is built from TRBV28 and TRBJ1-1, with D tentatively TRBD1 (5 bases). Germline V gives CDR1 MDHEN, CDR2 SYDVKM. V was pared by 7 bases and J by 7 bases, with 19 bases between. This CDR3 is built from 14 residues. DNA of the CDR3: TGTGCCAGCACCCGGGGCCCTAGTAGGGGTGAAGCTTTCTTT. Encoded protein: CASTRGPSRGEAFF. Using reference TRBV28 and TRBJ1-1 for the parts outside the CDR3, the full variable domain is DVKVTQSSRYLVKRTGEKVFLECVQDMDHENMFWYRQDPGLGLRLIYFSYDVKMKEKGDIPEGYSVSREKKERFSLILESASTNQTSMYLCASTRGPSRGEAFFGQGTRLTVV.